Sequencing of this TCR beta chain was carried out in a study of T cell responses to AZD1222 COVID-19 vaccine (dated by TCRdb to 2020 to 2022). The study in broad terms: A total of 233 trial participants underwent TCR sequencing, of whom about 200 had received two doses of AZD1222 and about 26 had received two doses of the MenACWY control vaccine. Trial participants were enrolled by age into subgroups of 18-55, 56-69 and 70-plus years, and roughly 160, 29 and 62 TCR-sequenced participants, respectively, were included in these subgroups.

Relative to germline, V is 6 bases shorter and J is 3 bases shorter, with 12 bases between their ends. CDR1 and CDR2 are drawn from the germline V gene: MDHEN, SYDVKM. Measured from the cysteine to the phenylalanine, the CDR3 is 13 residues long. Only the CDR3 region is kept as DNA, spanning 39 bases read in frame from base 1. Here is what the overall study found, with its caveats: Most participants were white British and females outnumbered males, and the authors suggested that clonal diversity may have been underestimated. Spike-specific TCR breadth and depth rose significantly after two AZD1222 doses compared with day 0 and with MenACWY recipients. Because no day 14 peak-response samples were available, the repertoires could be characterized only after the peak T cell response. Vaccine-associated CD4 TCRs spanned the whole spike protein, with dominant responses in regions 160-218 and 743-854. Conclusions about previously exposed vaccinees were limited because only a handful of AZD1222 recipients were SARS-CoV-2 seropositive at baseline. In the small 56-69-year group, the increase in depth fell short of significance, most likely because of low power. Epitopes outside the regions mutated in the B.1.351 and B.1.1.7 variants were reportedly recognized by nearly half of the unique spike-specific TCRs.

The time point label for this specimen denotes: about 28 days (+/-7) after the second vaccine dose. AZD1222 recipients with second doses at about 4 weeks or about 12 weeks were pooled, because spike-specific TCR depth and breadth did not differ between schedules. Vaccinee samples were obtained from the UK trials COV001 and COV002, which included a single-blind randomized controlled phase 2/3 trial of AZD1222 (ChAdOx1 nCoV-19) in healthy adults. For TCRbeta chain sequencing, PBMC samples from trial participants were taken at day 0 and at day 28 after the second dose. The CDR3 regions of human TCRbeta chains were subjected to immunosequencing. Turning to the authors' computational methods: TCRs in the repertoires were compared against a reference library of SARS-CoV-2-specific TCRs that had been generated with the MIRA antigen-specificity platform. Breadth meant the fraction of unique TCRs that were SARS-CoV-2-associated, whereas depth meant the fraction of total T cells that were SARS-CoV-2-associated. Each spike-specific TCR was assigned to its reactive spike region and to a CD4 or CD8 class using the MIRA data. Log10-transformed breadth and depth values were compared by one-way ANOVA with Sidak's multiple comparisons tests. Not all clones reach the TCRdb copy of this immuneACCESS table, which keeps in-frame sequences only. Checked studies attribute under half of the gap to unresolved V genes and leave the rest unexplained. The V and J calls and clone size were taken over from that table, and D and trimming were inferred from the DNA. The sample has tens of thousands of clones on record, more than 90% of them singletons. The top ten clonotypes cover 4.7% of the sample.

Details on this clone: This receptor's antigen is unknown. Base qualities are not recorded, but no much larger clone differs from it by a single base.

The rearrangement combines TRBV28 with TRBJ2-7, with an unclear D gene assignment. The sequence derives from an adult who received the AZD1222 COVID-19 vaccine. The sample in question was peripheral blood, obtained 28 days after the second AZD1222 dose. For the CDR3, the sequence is CASSPPGVYEQYF. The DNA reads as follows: TGTGCCAGCAGCCCCCCGGGCGTCTACGAGCAGTACTTC.